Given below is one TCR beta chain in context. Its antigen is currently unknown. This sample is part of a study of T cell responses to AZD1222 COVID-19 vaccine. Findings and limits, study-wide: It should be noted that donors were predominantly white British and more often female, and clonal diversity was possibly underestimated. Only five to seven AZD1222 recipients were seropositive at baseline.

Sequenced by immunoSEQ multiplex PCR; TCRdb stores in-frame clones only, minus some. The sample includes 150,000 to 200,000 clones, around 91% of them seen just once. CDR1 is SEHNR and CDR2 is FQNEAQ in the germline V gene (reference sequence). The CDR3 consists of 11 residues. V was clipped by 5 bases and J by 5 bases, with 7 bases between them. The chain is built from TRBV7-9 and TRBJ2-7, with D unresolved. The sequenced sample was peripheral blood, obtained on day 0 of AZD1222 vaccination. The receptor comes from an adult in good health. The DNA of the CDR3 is TGTGCCAGCAGCCTAATCGACGAGCAGTACTTC. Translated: CASSLIDEQYF. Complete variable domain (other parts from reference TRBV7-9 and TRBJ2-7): DTGVSQNPRHKITKRGQNVTFRCDPISEHNRLYWYRQTLGQGPEFLTYFQNEAQLEKSRLLSDRFSAERPKGSFSTLEIQRTEQGDSAMYLCASSLIDEQYFGPGTRLTVT.